The 18 T cell receptor beta chains below were found in one sample sequenced in a study of patients and donors after allogeneic stem cell transplantation. One entry per CDR3 protein results from TCRdb running MiXCR on the RT-PCR reads. The sample holds about 11,000 distinct CDR3 sequences, around 20% seen once. Sequenced material: blood, either unsorted or a sorted T cell fraction (not recorded which). Source of these receptors: a human donor who was either an allogeneic HSCT recipient or a stem cell or donor lymphocyte infusion donor (not recorded which). It is not recorded whose cells these are; they may come from a transplant donor.

This chain links TRBV20-1 with TRBJ2-2; possibly TRBD1 for D (7 bases). This CDR3 is 12 amino acids long. Trimming removed 6 bases at V and 7 bases at J, with 12 bases between. Per the germline V gene, CDR1 is DFQATT and CDR2 is SNEGSKA (reference sequence). CDR3 DNA sequence: TGCAGTGCCAGGGGGGATCGCGGGGAGCTGTTTTTT. Translation gives CSARGDRGELFF.

This clonotype has only a few counts. The chain has TRBV3-1 and TRBJ2-1; 14 nucleotides agree with TRBD2. The CDR3 contains 16 residues. Germline lookup yields CDR1 LGHDT and CDR2 YNNKEL (reference sequence). V dropped 1 base and J dropped 10; count of bases not matched to a gene: 6. This CDR3 is CASSQAGTSGSREQFF. The CDR3 coding sequence is TGTGCCAGCAGCCAAGCCGGGACTAGCGGGAGCAGAGAGCAGTTCTTC.

By share, this clonotype ranks as medium-sized. V is TRBV12-3 or TRBV12-4 and J is TRBJ1-5; D might be TRBD1 (5 bases). CDR3 length equals 13 residues. The germline V and J ends were trimmed by 7 bases and 2 bases, with 9 bases remaining between them. The CDR3 DNA reads TGTGCCAGCACCGCGGGGGGCAATCAGCCCCAGCATTTT. It translates to CASTAGGNQPQHF.

This clonotype was counted between two and nine times. The chain carries TRBV6-2 or TRBV6-3 and TRBJ1-5; 10 bases match TRBD1. Trimming cost V 4 bases and J 6 bases; bases outside gene matches: 9. The CDR3 totals 16 residues. Germline V gene lookup returns CDR1 MNHEY and CDR2 SVGEGT. The CDR3 region is CASSSGTGASLQPQHF. The CDR3 coding sequence is TGTGCCAGCAGTTCCGGGACAGGGGCTTCCCTTCAGCCCCAGCATTTT.

V and J are TRBV20-1 and TRBJ1-1; D is unresolved. Germline CDR1 DFQATT, CDR2 SNEGSKA (reference sequence). This CDR3 is 11 amino acids long. The V end was cut by 3 bases, the J end by 7 bases, with 9 bases between. CDR3 sequence (DNA): TGCAGTGCTAGTCAACTCGATGAAGCTTTCTTT. This gives the protein CSASQLDEAFF.

This chain links TRBV12-5 with TRBJ1-5; D uncertain. V was clipped by 7 bases and J by 7 bases, with 20 bases between them. Germline-derived CDR1 and CDR2 are LGHNT and FRNRAP. The CDR3 sequence is 15 residues long. The CDR3 DNA is TGTGCTAGTGACCGTCAGGAAAGTCGGACCCAGCCCCAGCATTTT. It encodes CASDRQESRTQPQHF.

Of note for this clonotype: Possible read error: a much larger clone is one base away. The conserved phenylalanine or tryptophan is not found at the CDR3 terminus, so this likely reflects a read error. This chain joins TRBV28 and TRBJ1-2; maybe TRBD1 (5 bases). CDR1 and CDR2 from the germline V gene are MDHEN and SYDVKM. CDR3 length: 15 residues. V gave up 6 bases and J gave up 3 bases, with 17 bases separating them. CDR3 in amino acids: CASSLRGRAYYGYTL. The CDR3 coding sequence is TGTGCCAGCAGCCTTAGGGGCAGGGCCTACTATGGCTACACCTTA.

This chain joins TRBV24-1 and TRBJ2-1; 8 bases line up with TRBD1. This CDR3 spans 16 amino acids. V was clipped by 2 bases and J by 4 bases; unmatched bases: 6. CDR1 KGHDR and CDR2 SFDVKD come from the germline V gene. CDR3 coding DNA: TGTGCCACCAGTGATTCCGGGACAGGTGGGTACAATGAGCAGTTCTTC. Translating gives CATSDSGTGGYNEQFF.

This clonotype came up many times. V is TRBV29-1 and J is TRBJ1-1, with D uncertain. CDR3 length: 13 residues. Trimming took off 8 bases at V and 5 bases at J, with 18 bases between the two ends. Germline V gene lookup returns CDR1 SQVTM and CDR2 ANQGSEA. In DNA form, the CDR3 reads TGCAGCTCCTTATCTCCAGAAGGTACTGAAGCTTTCTTT. Translated, it gives CSSLSPEGTEAFF.

This clonotype was picked up a small number of times. This rearrangement joins TRBV25-1 to TRBJ2-1; maybe TRBD1 (6 bases). The V gene lost 7 bases and the J gene lost 7 bases, with 17 bases spanning the gap. The CDR3 has 14 amino acids. Germline CDR1 and CDR2: MGHDK and SYGVNS. As DNA, the CDR3 is TGTGCCAGCACTACCGGGACAAGTAAAAATGAGCAGTTCTTC. Translating it yields CASTTGTSKNEQFF.

This clonotype has a count of ten or more. The V gene is TRBV7-2, the J gene TRBJ2-1; 9 bases match TRBD2. V gave up 7 bases and J gave up 4 bases; unmatched junction bases: 17. CDR1 is SGHTA, CDR2 FQGNSA, per germline. The CDR3 is made up of 18 amino acids. This chain's CDR3 is CASTTTPSSGGRYNEQFF. CDR3 in DNA: TGTGCCAGCACTACAACCCCGAGTAGCGGGGGACGATACAATGAGCAGTTCTTC.

The rearrangement links TRBV7-2 to TRBJ1-1; 10 nucleotides agree with TRBD1. The V and J ends lost 5 bases and 1 base, in that order; junction bases with no gene match: 7. CDR1 and CDR2 (germline): SGHTA, FQGNSA. The CDR3 covers 16 residues. The CDR3 region is CASSPGTGVGNTEAFF. The CDR3 DNA reads TGTGCCAGCAGCCCCGGGACAGGGGTTGGGAACACTGAAGCTTTCTTT.

Concerning this clonotype itself: Mismatch with germline at one junction end may stem from a read error. The CDR3 DNA follows: TGTACCAGCAGTCCAGGGACAGGGGGCAACTATGGCTACACCTTC. Amino acids: CTSSPGTGGNYGYTF. The chain has TRBV28 and TRBJ1-2; TRBD1 matches 12 bases. The CDR3 has 15 residues. Germline V gives CDR1 MDHEN, CDR2 SYDVKM.

This clonotype occurred many times. The chain recombines TRBV20-1 with TRBJ2-1; D remains ambiguous. CDR1 DFQATT and CDR2 SNEGSKA come from the germline V gene (reference sequence). The CDR3 runs 16 residues. The germline V and J ends were trimmed by 0 bases and 4 bases, with 16 bases remaining between them. The CDR3 nucleotides are TGCAGTGCTAGAGATAACGTTAACTTAAGATACAATGAGCAGTTCTTC. Translation gives CSARDNVNLRYNEQFF.

This clonotype was seen once. A read error may be the cause here, since a much bigger clone is one base away. The chain joins TRBV12-3 or TRBV12-4 to TRBJ2-7; D unclear. This CDR3 comprises 13 residues. Deletions cut 2 bases from V and 3 bases from J, with 8 bases between. CDR3 loop: CASSLTPDYEQYF. The CDR3 nucleotides are TGTGCCAGCAGTTTAACTCCGGACTACGAGCAGTACTTC.

This clonotype was seen more than once but under ten times. The chain links TRBV5-1 to TRBJ2-3; tentative D call: TRBD1 (6 bases). With 3 bases removed from V and 4 bases from J, the gap between germline ends came to 15 bases. Germline V CDR1 and CDR2: SGHRS, YFSETQ. This CDR3 spans 15 amino acids. The CDR3 loop is CASSSGVGAADTQYF. For the CDR3, the DNA is TGCGCCAGCAGCTCAGGAGTGGGGGCCGCAGATACGCAGTATTTT.

This CDR3 is CASSYSTGGRGYTF. CDR3 coding DNA: TGTGCCAGCAGTTACTCGACAGGGGGTAGAGGCTACACCTTC. The chain joins TRBV6-2 or TRBV6-3 to TRBJ1-2; TRBD1 aligns across 9 bases. Germline CDR1 MNHEY, CDR2 SVGEGT. Unmatched junction bases numbered 4, after V lost 0 bases and J lost 8 bases. CDR3 size: 14 residues.

In this sample, this clonotype turned up once. The genes are TRBV5-5 and TRBJ1-4; D is unresolved. V lost 1 base to trimming and J lost 8 bases, with 15 bases between them. CDR1 SGHKS and CDR2 YYEKEE come from the germline V gene (reference sequence). This CDR3 contains 15 residues. The CDR3: CASSLLQAPEEKLFF. As DNA, the CDR3 is TGTGCCAGCAGCTTGCTTCAGGCCCCGGAGGAAAAACTGTTTTTT.